What follows are 25 T cell receptor beta chains derived from one specimen sequenced in a study of blood T cells in healthy people across ages. A J-beta primer mix and a sample-barcoded 5' primer were used in a second PCR of about 7 to 11 cycles. Via MiXCR, TCRdb re-called the 5' RACE reads, giving one row per CDR3 protein. Of some 900,000 distinct CDR3 sequences listed, under 50% are singletons. The sequenced sample was blood. All receptors derive from a man in his thirties or forties in good health.

This chain uses TRBV10-3 with TRBJ2-4; D remains ambiguous. The end of the DNA fits TRBJ2-7 better, so the J call may be wrong. This CDR3 is built from 12 residues. Germline CDR1 and CDR2: ENHRY and SYGVKD. The CDR3 DNA is TGTGCCATCAGTGAGTCTGGGCGCGAGCAGTACTTC. It translates to CAISESGREQYF.

The chain couples TRBV7-3 to TRBJ2-7; D is unclear. Germline values: CDR1 SGHTA, CDR2 FQGTGA. V was clipped by 1 base and J by 7 bases, with 14 bases between them. CDR3 length equals 14 residues. The DNA for the CDR3 is TGTGCCAGCAGCTTAAGCAGAGACTTAAATGAGCAGTACTTC. It is translated as CASSLSRDLNEQYF.

This clonotype has ten or more counts. This CDR3 reads CASSRHPGTRNYEQYF. The CDR3 DNA sequence: TGTGCCAGCAGCCGTCACCCCGGGACTAGGAACTACGAGCAGTACTTC. This chain uses TRBV7-2 with TRBJ2-7; 8 bases align to TRBD2. Germline V gene lookup returns CDR1 SGHTA and CDR2 FQGNSA. The V and J ends lost 5 bases and 3 bases, in that order; junction bases with no gene match: 12. The CDR3 spans 16 residues.

To note about this clonotype: This may be a read error, as it is one base from a much larger clone. This chain links TRBV20-1 with TRBJ1-5; D uncertain. Germline V gene lookup returns CDR1 DFQATT and CDR2 SNEGSKA (reference sequence). Trimming left V 0 bases short and J 2 bases short, with 2 bases between. The CDR3 has 12 residues. CDR3 bases: TGCAGTGCTAGAGATCGCAATCAGCCCCAGCATTTT. Its translation: CSARDRNQPQHF.

This chain connects TRBV5-1 to TRBJ2-1, with 8 bases fitting TRBD2. Unmatched junction bases numbered 16, after V lost 0 bases and J lost 11 bases. Germline V gives CDR1 SGHRS, CDR2 YFSETQ. The CDR3 covers 17 residues. The chain's CDR3 is CASSLVSVAGLRDKQFF. CDR3 DNA sequence: TGCGCCAGCAGCTTGGTATCGGTAGCGGGGCTCCGTGATAAGCAGTTCTTC.

This clonotype was counted a few times. V and J are TRBV5-1 and TRBJ2-1; D not certain. Per germline, CDR1 SGHRS and CDR2 YFSETQ. The ends were cut back, 9 bases at V and 3 bases at J, with 10 bases in the middle. The CDR3 has 12 amino acids. The chain's CDR3 is CATQDGYNEQFF. Here the CDR3 DNA reads TGCGCCACCCAAGACGGCTACAATGAGCAGTTCTTC.

The rearrangement joins TRBV4-1 to TRBJ2-1; the match to TRBD2 covers 7 bases. Losses at the gene ends were 3 bases for V and 8 bases for J; bases not matched to a gene: 19. Germline-derived CDR1 and CDR2 are MGHRA and YSYEKL. This CDR3 contains 18 residues. CDR3 region: CASSQRNYRDLAGYEQFF. CDR3 DNA sequence: TGCGCCAGCAGCCAGCGCAATTACCGGGACTTAGCGGGTTATGAGCAGTTCTTC.

This clonotype came up a few times. This chain uses TRBV6-1 with TRBJ1-1; tentatively, D is TRBD1 (5 bases). The germline V gene encodes CDR1 MNHNS and CDR2 SASEGT. This CDR3 spans 14 amino acids. V was clipped by 0 bases and J by 3 bases, with 8 bases between them. The CDR3 DNA is TGTGCCAGCAGTGAAGCGGGGCGGGACACTGAAGCTTTCTTT. This codes for CASSEAGRDTEAFF.

A single count supports this clonotype. Since a much larger clone is just one base distant, this may be a read error. The chain recombines TRBV4-3 with TRBJ2-2; 7 bases match TRBD2. Germline V gives CDR1 LGHNA, CDR2 YSLEER. Trimming cost V 2 bases and J 5 bases; bases outside gene matches: 8. The CDR3 is 16 residues long. The CDR3 nucleotides read TGCGCCAGCAGCCAAACTAGCGAGGGGTATACCGGGGAGCTGTTTTTT. This translates into CASSQTSEGYTGELFF.

The chain carries TRBV11-2 and TRBJ2-7; 10 bases match TRBD1. The junction had 11 bases not matched to a gene; V was cut back by 1 base and J by 2 bases. There are 18 residues in the CDR3. Germline CDR1 is SGHAT and CDR2 is FQNNGV. The CDR3 region has the DNA TGTGCCAGCAGCTTAGTCGCAGCGGGACAGGGGTCCCCCTACGAGCAGTACTTC. It encodes CASSLVAAGQGSPYEQYF.

This clonotype was seen only once. The chain employs TRBV9 and TRBJ1-2; D perhaps matches TRBD1 (6 bases). The V and J ends lost 8 bases and 4 bases respectively, with 21 bases between them. The CDR3 has 15 residues. Germline CDR1 SGDLS, CDR2 YYNGEE. CDR3 DNA sequence: TGTGCCAGTAGCCCAGATGGGGGGGCCCCCTATGGCTACACCTTC. Its protein product is CASSPDGGAPYGYTF.

This clonotype was seen a handful of times. The chain employs TRBV7-9 and TRBJ1-6; weak D call: TRBD1 (5 bases). The CDR3 covers 14 residues. CDR1 is SEHNR, CDR2 FQNEAQ, per germline (reference sequence). Deletions cut 6 bases from V and 9 bases from J, with 15 bases between. The CDR3 spells CASRIWDSISPLHF. In nucleotides, the CDR3 is TGTGCCAGCAGAATCTGGGACTCCATTTCACCCCTCCACTTT.

This clonotype has a handful of counts. V usage is TRBV7-9 and J usage is TRBJ2-7; 7 positions agree with TRBD2. Germline lookup yields CDR1 SEHNR and CDR2 FQNEAQ (reference sequence). This CDR3 has 15 amino acids. The junction had 11 bases not matched to a gene; V was cut back by 7 bases and J by 2 bases. The CDR3 DNA follows: TGTGCCAGCAAGGTCTTGGCTAGCGGCCCCTACGAGCAGTACTTC. Translating it yields CASKVLASGPYEQYF. The whole variable domain, remainder taken from reference TRBV7-9 and TRBJ2-7, is DTGVSQNPRHKITKRGQNVTFRCDPISEHNRLYWYRQTLGQGPEFLTYFQNEAQLEKSRLLSDRFSAERPKGSFSTLEIQRTEQGDSAMYLCASKVLASGPYEQYFGPGTRLTVT.

The chain joins TRBV7-2 to TRBJ2-4; 8 bases agree with TRBD1. Germline loops: CDR1 SGHTA, CDR2 FQGNSA. CDR3 length equals 15 residues. With V trimmed by 5 bases and J by 6 bases, 9 bases remained unmatched. The chain's CDR3 is CASSRTGIGRNIQYF. The CDR3 DNA reads as TGTGCCAGCAGCCGGACAGGGATCGGTAGAAACATTCAGTACTTC.

The chain combines TRBV6-1 with TRBJ2-5; D remains ambiguous. Germline CDR1 reads MNHNS; CDR2 reads SASEGT. Trimming took 2 bases from V and 0 from J, leaving 10 bases between them. This CDR3 has 15 residues. This CDR3 reads CASSELTVYQETQYF. The CDR3 DNA reads TGTGCCAGCAGTGAACTCACAGTGTACCAAGAGACCCAGTACTTC.

The CDR3 region is CSAIQGNPSGNTIYF. The CDR3 DNA is TGCAGTGCTATACAAGGAAATCCCTCTGGAAACACCATATATTTT. V is TRBV20-1 and J is TRBJ1-3; D remains ambiguous. V was trimmed by 4 bases and J by 0 bases, leaving 13 bases between them. There are 15 residues in the CDR3. CDR1 DFQATT and CDR2 SNEGSKA come from the germline V gene (reference sequence).

This clonotype was seen a handful of times. This chain uses TRBV24-1 with TRBJ1-2; the D is unclear. Per germline, CDR1 KGHDR and CDR2 SFDVKD. This CDR3 contains 12 residues. The germline V and J ends were trimmed by 4 bases and 4 bases, with 6 bases remaining between them. CDR3 sequence reads: CATSDAFYGYTF. CDR3 in DNA: TGTGCCACCAGTGACGCATTCTATGGCTACACCTTC.

There are many counts of this clonotype. The genes are TRBV20-1 and TRBJ1-4; perhaps TRBD1 as D (5 bases). Per the germline V gene, CDR1 is DFQATT and CDR2 is SNEGSKA (reference sequence). Trimming cost V 5 bases and J 0 bases, with 10 bases left between them. This CDR3 is 14 amino acids long. CDR3 sequence: CSAEGTTTNEKLFF. The CDR3 bases are TGCAGTGCTGAGGGGACGACAACTAATGAAAAACTGTTTTTT.

Notes on this clonotype: At one of its ends the junction is not consistent with the germline gene, which may arise from a read error. This rearrangement joins TRBV28 to TRBJ2-7; D is possibly TRBD1 (6 bases). CDR3 length: 12 residues. Germline CDR1 MDHEN, CDR2 SYDVKM. CDR3 in amino acids: CAIRGNSFEQYF. The DNA for the CDR3 is TGTGCCATCAGGGGCAATTCCTTCGAGCAGTACTTC.

The chain employs TRBV13 and TRBJ2-4; D call uncertain. V was trimmed by 5 bases and J by 5 bases, leaving 7 bases between them. Germline V gene data show CDR1 as PRHDT and CDR2 as FYEKMQ (reference sequence). The CDR3 is made up of 12 amino acids. The CDR3 nucleotides read TGTGCCAGCAGCATTTCCGAAAACATTCAGTACTTC. This sequence encodes CASSISENIQYF. Filled out from reference TRBV13 and TRBJ2-4, the complete variable domain reads AAGVIQSPRHLIKEKRETATLKCYPIPRHDTVYWYQQGPGQDPQFLISFYEKMQSDKGSIPDRFSAQQFSDYHSELNMSSLELGDSALYFCASSISENIQYFGAGTRLSVL.

The chain carries TRBV5-1 and TRBJ1-1, with D hard to call. The CDR3 contains 13 residues. Trimming left V 3 bases short and J 5 bases short, with 11 bases between. Per the germline V gene, CDR1 is SGHRS and CDR2 is YFSETQ. This CDR3 reads CASSSDLGTEAFF. The DNA of the CDR3 is TGCGCCAGCAGCTCCGATCTGGGAACTGAAGCTTTCTTT.

This clonotype was seen at least ten times. The chain links TRBV10-3 to TRBJ2-1; 11 positions agree with TRBD2. Trimming took 3 bases from V and 7 from J; bases not matched to a gene: 5. Germline V gene lookup returns CDR1 ENHRY and CDR2 SYGVKD. The CDR3 is 15 amino acids. The CDR3, as DNA: TGTGCCATCAGTGAAGGGACTAGCGGTAAGAATGAGCAGTTCTTC. Its translation: CAISEGTSGKNEQFF.

The chain recombines TRBV9 with TRBJ2-1; D unclear. V was trimmed by 6 bases and J by 5 bases, leaving 12 bases between them. Germline V gives CDR1 SGDLS, CDR2 YYNGEE. The length of the CDR3 is 13 residues. The CDR3 DNA reads as TGTGCCAGCAATCCAGGATACCACAATGAGCAGTTCTTC. Its translation: CASNPGYHNEQFF. Supplemented by reference TRBV9 and TRBJ2-1, the full variable domain reads DSGVTQTPKHLITATGQRVTLRCSPRSGDLSVYWYQQSLDQGLQFLIQYYNGEERAKGNILERFSAQQFPDLHSELNLSSLELGDSALYFCASNPGYHNEQFFGPGTRLTVL.

The chain combines TRBV12-3 or TRBV12-4 with TRBJ2-3; 9 bases match TRBD1. J gave up 0 bases and V 3 bases, and 7 bases lay outside the gene matches. The CDR3 spans 17 residues. The CDR3: CASSFWGQGFSTDTQYF. The CDR3 bases are TGTGCCAGCAGTTTCTGGGGACAGGGATTTAGCACAGATACGCAGTATTTT.

This clonotype was seen more than once but under ten times. The rearrangement links TRBV29-1 to TRBJ2-7, with D hard to call. This CDR3 is built from 14 residues. Germline values: CDR1 SQVTM, CDR2 ANQGSEA. Trimming cost V 1 base and J 1 base, with 11 bases left between them. The CDR3 nucleotides are TGCAGCGTTGAAGGGTCAGGTAAATCCTACGAGCAGTACTTC. Translation: CSVEGSGKSYEQYF.